The sequence of this T cell receptor beta chain was determined in a study of blood T cell repertoires in COVID-19. Germline values: CDR1 SEHNR, CDR2 FQNEAQ (reference sequence). V lost 1 base, J lost 5 bases, and 22 bases lay in between. The CDR3 contains 18 residues. As handled by the study authors: It was from reference gene primer amplification that nucleated cell counts were estimated. Produced via immunoSEQ multiplex PCR; TCRdb's table is partial and in-frame only. V and J calls and clone size are copied from that table; D and trimming were computed from the DNA. In the table there are about 200,000 clones, around 82% of which are singletons. In assigning cohorts, the study relied on participant-reported clinical history.

Sequenced input: PBMCs or T cells enriched from blood (not recorded which). The TCR originated in a woman in her thirties or forties with acute COVID-19. J is TRBJ2-3 and V is TRBV7-9; D is perhaps TRBD2 (6 bases). In DNA, the CDR3 is TGTGCCAGCAGCTTAGTCTTTGGGGTAGGGAGGCCCTTAGATACGCAGTATTTT. This translates into CASSLVFGVGRPLDTQYF.